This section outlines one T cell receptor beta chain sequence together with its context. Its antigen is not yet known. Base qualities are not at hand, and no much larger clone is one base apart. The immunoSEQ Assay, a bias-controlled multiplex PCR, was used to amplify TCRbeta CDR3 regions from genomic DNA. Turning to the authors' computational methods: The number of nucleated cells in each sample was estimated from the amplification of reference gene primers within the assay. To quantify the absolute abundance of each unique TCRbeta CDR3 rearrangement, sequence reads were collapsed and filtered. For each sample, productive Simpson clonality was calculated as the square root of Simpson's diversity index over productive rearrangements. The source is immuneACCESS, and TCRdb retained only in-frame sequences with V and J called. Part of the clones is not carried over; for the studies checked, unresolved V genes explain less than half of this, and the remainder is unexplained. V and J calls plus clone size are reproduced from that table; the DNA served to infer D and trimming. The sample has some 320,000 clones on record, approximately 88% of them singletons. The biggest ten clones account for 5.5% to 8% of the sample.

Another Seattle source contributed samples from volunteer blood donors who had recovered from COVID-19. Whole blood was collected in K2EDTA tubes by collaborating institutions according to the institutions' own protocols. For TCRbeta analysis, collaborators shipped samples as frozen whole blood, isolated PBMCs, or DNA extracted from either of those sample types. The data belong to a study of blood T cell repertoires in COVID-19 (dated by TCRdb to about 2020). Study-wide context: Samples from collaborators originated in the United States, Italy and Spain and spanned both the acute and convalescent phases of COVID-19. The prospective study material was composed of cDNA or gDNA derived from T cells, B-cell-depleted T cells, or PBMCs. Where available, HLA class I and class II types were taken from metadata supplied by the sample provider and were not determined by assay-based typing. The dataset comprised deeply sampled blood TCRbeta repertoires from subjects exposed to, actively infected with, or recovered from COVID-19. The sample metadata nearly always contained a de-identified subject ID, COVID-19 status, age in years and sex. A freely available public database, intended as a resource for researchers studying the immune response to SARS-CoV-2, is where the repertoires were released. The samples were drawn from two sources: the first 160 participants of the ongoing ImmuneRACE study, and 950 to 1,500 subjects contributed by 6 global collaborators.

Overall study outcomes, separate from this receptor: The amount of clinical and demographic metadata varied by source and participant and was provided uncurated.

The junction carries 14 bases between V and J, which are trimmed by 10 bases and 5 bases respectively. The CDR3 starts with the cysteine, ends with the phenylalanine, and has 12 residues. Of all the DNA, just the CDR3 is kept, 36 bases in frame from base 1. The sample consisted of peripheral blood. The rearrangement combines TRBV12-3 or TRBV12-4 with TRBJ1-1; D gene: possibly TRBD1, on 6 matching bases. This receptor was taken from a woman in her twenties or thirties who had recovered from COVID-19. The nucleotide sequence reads TGTGCCACAGGGCAGGGGATGACTGAAGCTTTCTTT. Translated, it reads CATGQGMTEAFF.